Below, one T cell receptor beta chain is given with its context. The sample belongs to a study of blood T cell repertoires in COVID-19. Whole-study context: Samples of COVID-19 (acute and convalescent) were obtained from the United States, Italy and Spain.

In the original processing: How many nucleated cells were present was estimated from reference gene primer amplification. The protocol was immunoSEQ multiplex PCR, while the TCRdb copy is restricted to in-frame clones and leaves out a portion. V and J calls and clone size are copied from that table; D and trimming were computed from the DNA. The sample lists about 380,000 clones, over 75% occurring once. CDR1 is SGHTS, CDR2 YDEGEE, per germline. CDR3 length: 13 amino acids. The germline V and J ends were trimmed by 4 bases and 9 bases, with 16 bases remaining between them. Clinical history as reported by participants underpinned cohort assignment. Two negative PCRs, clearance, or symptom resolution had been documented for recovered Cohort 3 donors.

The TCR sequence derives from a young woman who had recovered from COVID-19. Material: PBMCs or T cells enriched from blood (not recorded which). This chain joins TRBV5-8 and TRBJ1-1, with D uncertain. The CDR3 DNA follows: TGTGCCAGCAGCCTCCGGGCTGCGGGGAAAGCTTTCTTT. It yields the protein CASSLRAAGKAFF.